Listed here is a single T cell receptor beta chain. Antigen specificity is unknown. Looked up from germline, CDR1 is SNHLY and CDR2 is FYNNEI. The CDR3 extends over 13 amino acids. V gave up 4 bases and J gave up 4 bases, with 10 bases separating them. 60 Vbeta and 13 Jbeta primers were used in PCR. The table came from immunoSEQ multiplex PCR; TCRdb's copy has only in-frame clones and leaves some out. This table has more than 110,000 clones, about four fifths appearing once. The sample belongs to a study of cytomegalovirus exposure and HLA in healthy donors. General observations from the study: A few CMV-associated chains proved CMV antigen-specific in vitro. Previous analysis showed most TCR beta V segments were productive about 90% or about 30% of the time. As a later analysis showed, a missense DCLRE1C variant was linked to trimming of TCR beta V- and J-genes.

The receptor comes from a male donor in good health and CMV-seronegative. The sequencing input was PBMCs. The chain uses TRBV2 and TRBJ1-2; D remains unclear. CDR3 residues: CASSVAPGYGYTF. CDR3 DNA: TGTGCCAGCAGTGTAGCGCCGGGCTATGGCTACACCTTC.